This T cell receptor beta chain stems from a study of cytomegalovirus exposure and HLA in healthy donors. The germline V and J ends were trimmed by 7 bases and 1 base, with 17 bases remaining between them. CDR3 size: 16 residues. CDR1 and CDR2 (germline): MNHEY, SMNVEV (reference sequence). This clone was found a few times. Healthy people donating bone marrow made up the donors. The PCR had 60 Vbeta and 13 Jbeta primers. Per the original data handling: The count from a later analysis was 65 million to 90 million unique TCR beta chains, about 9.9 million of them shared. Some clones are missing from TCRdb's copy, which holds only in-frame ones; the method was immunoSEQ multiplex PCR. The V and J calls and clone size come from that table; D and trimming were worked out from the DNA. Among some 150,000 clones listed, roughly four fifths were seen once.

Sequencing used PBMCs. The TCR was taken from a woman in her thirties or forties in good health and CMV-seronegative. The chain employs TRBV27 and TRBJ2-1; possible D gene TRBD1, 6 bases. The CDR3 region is CASNLAGRGSYNEQFF. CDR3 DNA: TGTGCCAGCAACTTGGCGGGCAGGGGTTCCTACAATGAGCAGTTCTTC.